A selection of T cell receptor beta chains follows, all from one sample in a study of cytomegalovirus exposure and HLA in healthy donors. TCRdb's table, derived via immunoSEQ multiplex PCR, lists solely in-frame clones and lacks some. This sample yields over 200,000 clones, of which over 80% are seen a single time; 5% to 6% belongs to the top ten. Source material: PBMCs. The receptors were sampled from a woman in her forties in good health and CMV-seropositive. Both conserved end residues are part of each CDR3. Each record gives: V gene, J gene, D gene, clone size, CDR3 DNA, CDR3 protein. D genes are given only for firm matches. Expanded clones are given a class, and other clones once, few, many or no size at all.

>TRBV2|TRBJ2-5|TRBD1|.
TGTGCCAGCAGGCCTGGGACAGGGGGTGAGACCCAGTACTTC
CASRPGTGGETQYF
>TRBV27|TRBJ1-1|.|.
TGTGCCAGCAGTTCCACCACCGCGTACACTGAAGCTTTCTTT
CASSSTTAYTEAFF
>TRBV6-6|TRBJ2-1|TRBD2|.
TGTGCCAGCAGTTACCATACTAGCGCCAATGAGCAGTTCTTC
CASSYHTSANEQFF
>TRBV11-1|TRBJ2-7|TRBD1|.
TGTGCCAGCAGCGCAACAGGGGACGAGCAGTACTTC
CASSATGDEQYF
>TRBV5-1|TRBJ1-1|.|once
TGCGCCAGCAGCTCCTACTCAACGTCGAACACTGAAGCTTTCTTT
CASSSYSTSNTEAFF
>TRBV15|TRBJ2-3|TRBD2|.
TGTGCCACCAGCAGCAGAAAAATAGCGGGAGCGGTAGATACGCAGTATTTT
CATSSRKIAGAVDTQYF
>TRBV6-5|TRBJ1-1|.|.
TGTGCCAGCACACAGGTCGGTAACACTGAAGCTTTCTTT
CASTQVGNTEAFF
>TRBV10-2|TRBJ2-1|TRBD2|.
TGCGCCAGCAGTGAGGGGACTAGCGGGAAAAATGAGCAGTTCTTC
CASSEGTSGKNEQFF
>TRBV7-3|TRBJ2-7|TRBD1|.
TGTGCCAGCAGCTTTGACAGGGCCCCATTCTACGAGCAGTACTTC
CASSFDRAPFYEQYF
>TRBV6-6|TRBJ1-5|TRBD1|.
TGTGCCAGCAGTCTTCAGGGGGGCAATCAGCCCCAGCATTTT
CASSLQGGNQPQHF
>TRBV30|TRBJ2-1|.|.
TGTGCCTGGAGTGTAACTACCCAGCTTGAGCAGTTCTTC
CAWSVTTQLEQFF
>TRBV6-5|TRBJ2-1|.|.
TGTGCCAGCAGTTACCACAGGGACGTCTCCTACAATGAGCAGTTCTTC
CASSYHRDVSYNEQFF